Presented here are 2 T cell receptor beta chains from one specimen sequenced in a study of T cells in Graves' hyperthyroidism and ophthalmopathy. Regions amplified from RNA transcripts were the TCR beta CDR3 regions. First-round RT-PCR targeting the TCR CDR3 was performed with the HTBI primer set. Via MiXCR, TCRdb re-called the multiplex PCR reads, giving one row per CDR3 protein. Here the sample spans 500,000 to 650,000 distinct CDR3 sequences, over 15% being singletons. The specimen sequenced was blood. Receptors originate from a woman in her late teens or twenties with Graves' ophthalmopathy.

This rearrangement joins TRBV6-1 to TRBJ1-1; perhaps TRBD1 as D (6 bases). Trimming stripped 6 bases from V and 4 bases from J, with 12 bases between. Germline V gives CDR1 MNHNS, CDR2 SASEGT. This CDR3 region has 13 residues. The chain's CDR3 is CASSRGEVTEAFF. In nucleotides, the CDR3 is TGTGCCAGCAGCAGGGGAGAAGTCACTGAAGCTTTCTTT.

This clonotype showed up just a few times. The chain has TRBV19 and TRBJ1-2, with 9 nucleotides matching TRBD1. J was trimmed by 7 bases and V by 3 bases; bases with no gene match: 6. The CDR3 spans 14 residues. Germline CDR1 is LNHDA and CDR2 is SQIVND (reference sequence). DNA for the CDR3: TGTGCCAGTAGTATGGGACAGGGAACGGCTGGCTACACCTTC. This encodes CASSMGQGTAGYTF.